This T cell receptor (beta chain) was sequenced for a study of shared clonotypes between healthy human individuals. Study results and limitations: The four-donor shared clonotypes exceeded non-shared clonotypes in generation probability, with non-shared ones scoring lower.

The germline V and J ends were trimmed by 9 bases and 0 bases, with 17 bases remaining between them. CDR1 and CDR2 from the germline V gene are LNHDA and SQIVND (reference sequence). This CDR3 contains 15 residues. Of note for this clone: Its antigen is not known.

Per sorted-subset replicate PCR, input was 200 to 250 ng DNA, representing about 29,000 T cell genomes. Authors' data handling: For the immunoSEQ data, sequences were junction-only without quality scores, so filtering differed. TCRdb's copy holds only in-frame clones and misses some; the assay was immunoSEQ multiplex PCR. That table furnishes V, J and clone size, whereas the DNA furnished D and trimming. The sample holds roughly 2,300,000 clones; approximately 90% are singletons and the top ten take around 0.35%. This TCR was recovered from a man aged 18 to 35 in good health. Some clones in this sample may be carry-over from other donors' samples. Sequencing used naive CD4+ T cells from PBMCs. Described subset: CD45RA+ positively selected. The chain is built from TRBV19 and TRBJ1-1; maybe TRBD1 (5 bases). Here the CDR3 reads CASQGPLGMNTEAFF. The CDR3 DNA follows: TGTGCCAGCCAGGGACCACTAGGGATGAACACTGAAGCTTTCTTT.